Given below is one TCR beta chain in context. The data are from a study of T cell responses to AZD1222 COVID-19 vaccine. Study as a whole: Second doses were pooled across both intervals (about 4 or about 12 weeks).

TCRdb's copy holds only in-frame clones and misses some; the assay was immunoSEQ multiplex PCR. Of more than 85,000 clones in the sample, around 81% are singletons; the top ten hold less than 5%. With 5 bases removed from V and 1 base from J, the gap between germline ends came to 12 bases. Germline assignment: CDR1 LNHDA and CDR2 SQIVND (reference sequence). This CDR3 spans 16 amino acids. The chain employs TRBV19 and TRBJ2-6; D perhaps matches TRBD1 (6 bases). This TCR was recovered from an adult in good health. The sequenced sample was peripheral blood, obtained on day 0 of AZD1222 vaccination. CDR3 sequence: CASSPGVRSGANVLTF. Here the CDR3 DNA reads TGTGCCAGTAGTCCAGGGGTTAGGTCTGGGGCCAACGTCCTGACTTTC.